This T cell receptor (beta chain) was captured in a study of blood T cell repertoires in COVID-19. Study-wide background: From the United States, Italy and Spain came samples of acute and convalescent COVID-19. Sources were T cells, B-cell-depleted T cells, or PBMCs; the material itself was cDNA or gDNA.

Method: immunoSEQ multiplex PCR; TCRdb's copy keeps in-frame clones and lacks some. Among tens of thousands of clones, approximately 80% were seen once, and the ten largest hold 24%. CDR1 and CDR2 (germline): LGHNT, FRNRAP. V lost 0 bases to trimming and J lost 4 bases; unmatched junction nucleotides: 11. The length of the CDR3 is 18 residues. The clonotype originates from a human donor with acute or convalescent COVID-19. The donor label of this sample is uncertain. The chain links TRBV12-5 to TRBJ1-2; 10 nucleotides agree with TRBD1. The sample consisted of peripheral blood. The CDR3 spells CASGLVLSRDRGGYGYTF. The CDR3 DNA sequence: TGTGCTAGTGGTTTGGTACTCTCCCGGGACAGGGGTGGCTATGGCTACACCTTC.